Below are 17 T cell receptor beta chains sequenced from a single sample in a study of T-cell memory formation after mild COVID-19. TCRdb fed the 5' RACE reads into MiXCR, producing one record per CDR3 protein. The sample includes under 250,000 distinct CDR3 sequences, 7.5% to 10% of them seen just once. Sequencing was carried out using PBMCs or a T cell subset sorted from them (not recorded which). The receptor set was obtained from a man aged 18-30 years who had mild COVID-19 (a few samples of this study predate the infection). Cell type and time point are not known.

This clonotype was detected a few times. The chain uses TRBV6-2 or TRBV6-3 and TRBJ1-5, with unresolved D. This CDR3 comprises 15 residues. Looked up from germline, CDR1 is MNHEY and CDR2 is SVGEGT. V lost 5 bases, J lost 2 bases, and 13 bases lay in between. CDR3 sequence: CASSPSGKGNQPQHF. In nucleotides, the CDR3 is TGTGCCAGCAGTCCCTCGGGGAAGGGCAATCAGCCCCAGCATTTT.

J is TRBJ2-3 and V is TRBV7-6; D gene ambiguous. V dropped 2 bases and J dropped 7 bases, with 13 bases sitting between them. CDR1 SGHVS and CDR2 FNYEAQ come from the germline V gene. This CDR3 has 14 residues. CDR3 sequence: CASSLTEVAHTQYF. DNA for the CDR3: TGTGCCAGCAGCTTAACCGAGGTGGCACATACGCAGTATTTT.

V and J are TRBV19 and TRBJ1-2, with unresolved D. The CDR3 has 13 residues. V lost 10 bases and J 4 bases, leaving 16 bases between the germline ends. CDR1 is LNHDA, CDR2 SQIVND, per germline (reference sequence). The CDR3 bases are TGTGCCACTTCGACCCAAAGGATCTATGGCTACACCTTC. It is translated as CATSTQRIYGYTF.

This clonotype was seen a few times. The chain couples TRBV7-9 to TRBJ1-5; 11 positions match TRBD1. The CDR3 totals 16 residues. V shed 4 bases and J 4 bases; nucleotides not matched to a gene: 6. The V gene's germline CDR1 is SEHNR and CDR2 FQNEAQ (reference sequence). The CDR3 sequence is CASSSHRDRGNQPQHF. The CDR3 DNA reads as TGTGCCAGCAGCTCCCACCGGGACAGGGGGAATCAGCCCCAGCATTTT.

The chain has TRBV12-3 or TRBV12-4 and TRBJ2-1, with D perhaps matching TRBD1 or TRBD2 (6 bases each). The CDR3 sequence is 16 residues long. V was cut by 5 bases and J by 8 bases, with 22 bases left in between. The CDR3 spells CASSPRRTWGAYEQFF. The CDR3 region has the DNA TGTGCCAGCAGTCCACGACGCACCTGGGGGGCCTATGAGCAGTTCTTC.

There are many counts of this clonotype. Mismatch with germline at one junction end may stem from a read error. This chain links TRBV12-3 or TRBV12-4 with TRBJ1-1, with 8 bases lining up with TRBD1. CDR3 length: 14 residues. CDR3 amino acids: CASSSQGAGTEAFF. Here the CDR3 DNA reads TGCGCCAGCAGCTCTCAGGGGGCCGGCACTGAAGCTTTCTTT.

In this sample, this clonotype turned up many times. The chain combines TRBV27 with TRBJ1-6, with D possibly being TRBD1 (6 bases). CDR1 and CDR2 (germline): MNHEY, SMNVEV (reference sequence). CDR3 length: 13 amino acids. V was clipped by 1 base and J by 8 bases, with 6 bases between them. The CDR3 sequence: CASSLYRDSPLHF. CDR3 sequence (DNA): TGTGCCAGCAGTTTATACAGGGATTCACCCCTCCACTTT.

The V gene is TRBV5-1, the J gene TRBJ2-2; TRBD1 aligns across 10 bases. With 4 bases clipped from V and 3 bases from J, the junction kept 3 bases outside the gene matches. The CDR3 consists of 15 residues. Germline loops: CDR1 SGHRS, CDR2 YFSETQ. CDR3 protein: CASSDRGRDTGELFF. The CDR3 bases are TGCGCCAGCAGCGACAGGGGGCGCGACACCGGGGAGCTGTTTTTT.

This clonotype was seen a handful of times. The chain is built from TRBV5-1 and TRBJ2-3, with 8 bases lining up with TRBD2. Germline V lookup: CDR1 SGHRS, CDR2 YFSETQ. This CDR3 comprises 15 residues. V lost 4 bases, J lost 6 bases, and 10 bases stayed unmatched. The CDR3 DNA reads TGCGCCAGCAGCCCCCGTGGCGGGGGGATCGATACGCAGTATTTT. It yields the protein CASSPRGGGIDTQYF.

This clonotype came up many times. The chain couples TRBV7-9 to TRBJ2-5; weak D call: TRBD2 (6 bases). CDR3 length: 15 residues. Trimming took off 4 bases at V and 5 bases at J, with 17 bases between the two ends. Germline CDR1 is SEHNR and CDR2 is FQNEAQ (reference sequence). The CDR3 spells CASSWLQGGRETQYF. CDR3 in DNA: TGTGCCAGCAGCTGGCTGCAGGGAGGCAGGGAGACCCAGTACTTC.

V gene TRBV4-1 combines with J gene TRBJ1-2, with D tentatively TRBD1 (6 bases). Trimming shortened V by 1 base and J by 4 bases, and 10 bases separated the two germline ends. CDR3 length: 14 amino acids. CDR1 is MGHRA, CDR2 YSYEKL, per germline. Here the CDR3 DNA reads TGCGCCAGCAGCCAAGGAACAGGGATCTATGGCTACACCTTC. Amino acids: CASSQGTGIYGYTF.

The chain joins TRBV27 to TRBJ2-7; no definite D call. The germline V and J ends were trimmed by 5 bases and 1 base, with 6 bases remaining between them. The germline gives CDR1 MNHEY, CDR2 SMNVEV (reference sequence). The CDR3 runs 12 residues. In DNA, the CDR3 is TGTGCCAGCAGTCAAACATCCTACGAGCAGTACTTC. Residues: CASSQTSYEQYF.

This clonotype was seen more than once but under ten times. The chain couples TRBV12-3 or TRBV12-4 to TRBJ2-1; D ambiguous. V gave up 3 bases and J gave up 3 bases, with 9 bases separating them. The CDR3 extends over 14 amino acids. CDR3 sequence reads: CASSFLGFYNEQFF. DNA for the CDR3: TGTGCCAGCAGTTTTTTGGGTTTCTACAATGAGCAGTTCTTC.

This chain joins TRBV28 and TRBJ2-5; 7 bases agree with TRBD1. Germline CDR1 MDHEN, CDR2 SYDVKM. J was trimmed by 2 bases and V by 6 bases; bases with no gene match: 6. The CDR3 extends over 14 amino acids. The CDR3 sequence: CASSPGQTQETQYF. The CDR3 nucleotides are TGTGCCAGCAGCCCGGGACAGACGCAAGAGACCCAGTACTTC. The full variable domain, with the rest looked up from reference TRBV28 and TRBJ2-5, is DVKVTQSSRYLVKRTGEKVFLECVQDMDHENMFWYRQDPGLGLRLIYFSYDVKMKEKGDIPEGYSVSREKKERFSLILESASTNQTSMYLCASSPGQTQETQYFGPGTRLLVL.

Ten or more counts support this clonotype. The gene calls are TRBV5-1 and TRBJ2-1, with D perhaps TRBD2 (6 bases). The CDR3 is 15 amino acids. The V and J ends lost 0 bases and 10 bases respectively, with 17 bases between them. The germline gives CDR1 SGHRS, CDR2 YFSETQ. CDR3 sequence (DNA): TGCGCCAGCAGCTTGGGTGTCTCCGGGGGACGGGAGCAGTTCTTC. Its translation is CASSLGVSGGREQFF.

This clonotype was recorded a few times. The chain couples TRBV18 to TRBJ2-5; weak D call: TRBD1 (5 bases). CDR1 is KGHSH and CDR2 is LQKENI in the germline V gene. Trimming removed 2 bases from V and 2 bases from J, with 12 bases in between. The length of the CDR3 is 15 residues. CDR3 in amino acids: CASSPITGVQETQYF. The CDR3 DNA is TGTGCCAGCTCACCAATTACAGGAGTTCAAGAGACCCAGTACTTC.

This chain uses TRBV20-1 with TRBJ1-2, with a weak D call TRBD1 (5 bases). Germline V gene lookup returns CDR1 DFQATT and CDR2 SNEGSKA (reference sequence). The CDR3 is 13 residues long. V dropped 4 bases and J dropped 4 bases, with 13 bases sitting between them. This chain's CDR3 is CSAIQGDVYGYTF. CDR3 DNA: TGCAGTGCTATACAAGGGGATGTCTATGGCTACACCTTC.